Listed below are T cell receptor beta chains from one sample, sequenced in a study of T-cell memory formation after mild COVID-19. Each CDR3 protein is one row after TCRdb ran MiXCR on the 5' RACE reads. This sample carries 170,000 or so distinct CDR3 sequences, 20% to 25% of them seen once, and the ten largest clones take about 23%. Sequencing was performed on PBMCs or a T cell subset sorted from them (not recorded which). The receptor set was obtained from an adult woman who had mild COVID-19 (a few samples of this study predate the infection). Cell type and time point are not known. CDR3s include the opening cysteine and the closing phenylalanine or tryptophan. The order of the fields is D gene, V gene, CDR3 length, clone size, J gene, CDR3 DNA, CDR3 protein. D genes are given only for firm matches. Size is omitted from some rows. Given values are once, few, many or a class for expanded clones.

d_gene: NA; v_gene: TRBV7-9; len: 13; abundance: NA; j_gene: TRBJ2-5; CDR3nt: TGTGCCAGCACCCTGGAGAGACAAGAGACCCAGTACTTC; CDR3aa: CASTLERQETQYF
d_gene: NA; v_gene: TRBV20-1; len: 12; abundance: NA; j_gene: TRBJ1-1; CDR3nt: TGCAGTGCGCAGTTATGGGGGTTGGCAGCTTTCTTT; CDR3aa: CSAQLWGLAAFF
d_gene: TRBD1; v_gene: TRBV12-3/TRBV12-4; len: 16; abundance: NA; j_gene: TRBJ1-2; CDR3nt: TGTGCCAGCAGTTACTTCCCGGGACAGGGGGACTATGGCTACACCTTC; CDR3aa: CASSYFPGQGDYGYTF
d_gene: NA; v_gene: TRBV20-1; len: 15; abundance: many; j_gene: TRBJ2-1; CDR3nt: TGCAGTGCTACTTCGGGGACGTACTCCTACAATGAGCAGTTCTTC; CDR3aa: CSATSGTYSYNEQFF
d_gene: NA; v_gene: TRBV7-9; len: 15; abundance: NA; j_gene: TRBJ1-2; CDR3nt: TGTGCCAGCAGCTCCGTTACCGGGACTAACTATGGCTACACCTTC; CDR3aa: CASSSVTGTNYGYTF
d_gene: NA; v_gene: TRBV10-3; len: 14; abundance: NA; j_gene: TRBJ1-1; CDR3nt: TGTGCCATCAGTGACTCAGGGAATGTTGCTGAAGCTTTCTTT; CDR3aa: CAISDSGNVAEAFF
d_gene: TRBD1; v_gene: TRBV6-4; len: 15; abundance: few; j_gene: TRBJ1-1; CDR3nt: TGTGCCAGCAGTGACCCGGGACAGAGGAACACTGAAGCTTTCTTT; CDR3aa: CASSDPGQRNTEAFF
d_gene: NA; v_gene: TRBV5-1; len: 13; abundance: few; j_gene: TRBJ1-1; CDR3nt: TGCGCCAGCAGCCCGGGCGCTAACACTGAAGCTTTCTTT; CDR3aa: CASSPGANTEAFF
d_gene: NA; v_gene: TRBV7-9; len: 14; abundance: few; j_gene: TRBJ2-5; CDR3nt: TGTGCCAGCAGCTTAATCGACTTGCAAGAGACCCAGTACTTC; CDR3aa: CASSLIDLQETQYF
d_gene: NA; v_gene: TRBV6-5; len: 14; abundance: few; j_gene: TRBJ2-7; CDR3nt: TGTGCCAGCAGCCTGATCTCGACCCACTACGAGCAGTACTTC; CDR3aa: CASSLISTHYEQYF
d_gene: TRBD1; v_gene: TRBV4-1; len: 15; abundance: few; j_gene: TRBJ1-5; CDR3nt: TGCGCCAGCAGCCAGTGGACAGGGCGCGATCAGCCCCAGCATTTT; CDR3aa: CASSQWTGRDQPQHF
d_gene: TRBD1; v_gene: TRBV7-3; len: 18; abundance: few; j_gene: TRBJ2-6; CDR3nt: TGTGCCAGCAGCTTAAAGGGACAGCACTACTCTGGGGCCAACGTCCTGACTTTC; CDR3aa: CASSLKGQHYSGANVLTF
d_gene: NA; v_gene: TRBV20-1; len: 12; abundance: NA; j_gene: TRBJ2-2; CDR3nt: TGCAGTGCTAGAGGGGGGACAGGGGAGCTGTTTTTT; CDR3aa: CSARGGTGELFF
d_gene: TRBD1; v_gene: TRBV4-3; len: 15; abundance: NA; j_gene: TRBJ2-1; CDR3nt: TGCGCCAGCAGCCAAGACAGGGGGCACTACAATGAGCAGTTCTTC; CDR3aa: CASSQDRGHYNEQFF
d_gene: NA; v_gene: TRBV5-5; len: 15; abundance: NA; j_gene: TRBJ2-2; CDR3nt: TGTGCCAGCAGCGAATTATCTCTGGCGGGCGGGGAGCTGTTTTTT; CDR3aa: CASSELSLAGGELFF
d_gene: NA; v_gene: TRBV12-3/TRBV12-4; len: 11; abundance: few; j_gene: TRBJ1-2; CDR3nt: TGTGCCACCACGGGGGGCCATGGCTACACCTTC; CDR3aa: CATTGGHGYTF
d_gene: TRBD2; v_gene: TRBV11-2; len: 15; abundance: few; j_gene: TRBJ2-1; CDR3nt: TGTGCCAGCAGCTTAACTAGCGGATTCAACAATGAGCAGTTCTTC; CDR3aa: CASSLTSGFNNEQFF
d_gene: TRBD2; v_gene: TRBV9; len: 14; abundance: few; j_gene: TRBJ2-3; CDR3nt: TGTGCCAGCAGCGCTAGCGGGGGGTTGGATACGCAGTATTTT; CDR3aa: CASSASGGLDTQYF
d_gene: TRBD2; v_gene: TRBV4-3; len: 17; abundance: NA; j_gene: TRBJ2-1; CDR3nt: TGCGCCAGCAGCCGTCGGTATGGGACTAGCGGGTTTAATGAGCAGTTCTTC; CDR3aa: CASSRRYGTSGFNEQFF
d_gene: TRBD2; v_gene: TRBV24-1; len: 17; abundance: few; j_gene: TRBJ2-1; CDR3nt: TGTGCCACCAGTGACCCCACACTAGCGGGAGTGAGCAATGAGCAGTTCTTC; CDR3aa: CATSDPTLAGVSNEQFF
d_gene: NA; v_gene: TRBV20-1; len: 12; abundance: NA; j_gene: TRBJ2-1; CDR3nt: TGCAGTGCTAGCGGGAGCTACAATGAGCAGTTCTTC; CDR3aa: CSASGSYNEQFF
d_gene: NA; v_gene: TRBV29-1; len: 12; abundance: few; j_gene: TRBJ1-2; CDR3nt: TGCAGCGTCCCCTGGGGGGATTATGGCTACACCTTC; CDR3aa: CSVPWGDYGYTF
d_gene: NA; v_gene: TRBV7-9; len: 15; abundance: NA; j_gene: TRBJ1-1; CDR3nt: TGTGCCAGCAGCTTCCCGGAAATCGGGAACACTGAAGCTTTCTTT; CDR3aa: CASSFPEIGNTEAFF
d_gene: NA; v_gene: TRBV9; len: 14; abundance: few; j_gene: TRBJ1-2; CDR3nt: TGTGCCAGCAGCACAGACGGGGGTGCCTATGGCTACACCTTC; CDR3aa: CASSTDGGAYGYTF
d_gene: NA; v_gene: TRBV7-9; len: 15; abundance: NA; j_gene: TRBJ2-7; CDR3nt: TGTGCCAGCAGCTCGACAGGACGAGACTCCTACGAGCAGTACTTC; CDR3aa: CASSSTGRDSYEQYF
d_gene: NA; v_gene: TRBV12-3/TRBV12-4; len: 17; abundance: few; j_gene: TRBJ1-1; CDR3nt: TGTGCCAGCAGTTTTGTTGTCGGAGAAAAGCTGAACACTGAAGCTTTCTTT; CDR3aa: CASSFVVGEKLNTEAFF
d_gene: NA; v_gene: TRBV27; len: 14; abundance: NA; j_gene: TRBJ2-2; CDR3nt: TGTGCCAGCAGCACTAGCTTGAGGACCGGGGAGCTGTTTTTT; CDR3aa: CASSTSLRTGELFF
d_gene: NA; v_gene: TRBV11-2; len: 15; abundance: few; j_gene: TRBJ2-5; CDR3nt: TGTGCCAGCAGCTTAGGGGCAGGGGCCCAAGAGACCCAGTACTTC; CDR3aa: CASSLGAGAQETQYF
d_gene: TRBD2; v_gene: TRBV7-3; len: 17; abundance: NA; j_gene: TRBJ2-2; CDR3nt: TGTGCCAGCAGCTTAACGTTGGCGGGAGGGACCACCGGGGAGCTGTTTTTT; CDR3aa: CASSLTLAGGTTGELFF
d_gene: TRBD1; v_gene: TRBV4-2; len: 15; abundance: few; j_gene: TRBJ2-5; CDR3nt: TGTGCCAGCAGCCCGGGGACAGGGGAGGGGGAGACCCAGTACTTC; CDR3aa: CASSPGTGEGETQYF
d_gene: NA; v_gene: TRBV18; len: 16; abundance: NA; j_gene: TRBJ2-1; CDR3nt: TGTGCCAGCTCACTGGAATCGAGGGCACGATACAATGAGCAGTTCTTC; CDR3aa: CASSLESRARYNEQFF
d_gene: TRBD1; v_gene: TRBV7-8; len: 13; abundance: NA; j_gene: TRBJ1-2; CDR3nt: TGTGCCAGCAGCTTAACAGGGGGCTATGGCTACACCTTC; CDR3aa: CASSLTGGYGYTF
d_gene: NA; v_gene: TRBV7-8; len: 15; abundance: NA; j_gene: TRBJ2-3; CDR3nt: TGTGCCAGCAGCTTACGAGGCGGAACCACAGATACGCAGTATTTT; CDR3aa: CASSLRGGTTDTQYF
d_gene: NA; v_gene: TRBV4-2; len: 17; abundance: NA; j_gene: TRBJ1-4; CDR3nt: TGTGCCAGCAGCCATTTAGACCCTCGAGGGGCTAATGAAAAACTGTTTTTT; CDR3aa: CASSHLDPRGANEKLFF
d_gene: NA; v_gene: TRBV11-1; len: 16; abundance: few; j_gene: TRBJ2-3; CDR3nt: TGTGCCAGCAGCTTAGACAAGGCGCACCCCACAGATACGCAGTATTTT; CDR3aa: CASSLDKAHPTDTQYF
d_gene: TRBD2; v_gene: TRBV11-2; len: 16; abundance: NA; j_gene: TRBJ2-7; CDR3nt: TGTGCCAGCAGCTTAGATCTACTAGCGGGAGAATCCGAGCAGTACTTC; CDR3aa: CASSLDLLAGESEQYF
d_gene: NA; v_gene: TRBV19; len: 13; abundance: few; j_gene: TRBJ2-7; CDR3nt: TGTGCCAGTAGTATAGGCCTAACGGGAGAGCAGTACTTC; CDR3aa: CASSIGLTGEQYF
d_gene: TRBD2; v_gene: TRBV29-1; len: 12; abundance: NA; j_gene: TRBJ2-5; CDR3nt: TGCAGCGTTTTACGGGGGGAAGAGACCCAGTACTTC; CDR3aa: CSVLRGEETQYF
d_gene: NA; v_gene: TRBV12-3/TRBV12-4; len: 10; abundance: NA; j_gene: TRBJ1-2; CDR3nt: TGTGCCAGCAGCTTCGCGGGCTACACCTTC; CDR3aa: CASSFAGYTF
d_gene: NA; v_gene: TRBV29-1; len: 14; abundance: NA; j_gene: TRBJ2-1; CDR3nt: TGCAGCGATGGTGGGGGTTGGGCATACAATGAGCAGTTCTTC; CDR3aa: CSDGGGWAYNEQFF
d_gene: NA; v_gene: TRBV6-6; len: 17; abundance: NA; j_gene: TRBJ2-1; CDR3nt: TGTGCCAGCAGTTCCACCTTCAGTCCACCCATCCCCAATGAGCAGTTCTTC; CDR3aa: CASSSTFSPPIPNEQFF
d_gene: TRBD2; v_gene: TRBV27; len: 17; abundance: NA; j_gene: TRBJ2-5; CDR3nt: TGTGCCAGCAGTAAGACTAGCGGGAGTACGTGGCAGGAGACCCAGTACTTC; CDR3aa: CASSKTSGSTWQETQYF
d_gene: NA; v_gene: TRBV13; len: 14; abundance: few; j_gene: TRBJ2-7; CDR3nt: TGTGCCAGCAGCATCCCGACTGATTCCTACGAGCAGTACTTC; CDR3aa: CASSIPTDSYEQYF
d_gene: TRBD1; v_gene: TRBV6-6; len: 18; abundance: few; j_gene: TRBJ1-1; CDR3nt: TGTGCCAGCAGTTACTCGAGGGGACAGGGGGGAGTCAGCACTGAAGCTTTCTTT; CDR3aa: CASSYSRGQGGVSTEAFF
d_gene: TRBD2; v_gene: TRBV20-1; len: 14; abundance: few; j_gene: TRBJ2-7; CDR3nt: TGCAGTGCTCAAAGCGGGAGGGACTACGGCGAGCAGTACTTC; CDR3aa: CSAQSGRDYGEQYF
d_gene: NA; v_gene: TRBV9; len: 15; abundance: NA; j_gene: TRBJ2-3; CDR3nt: TGTGCCAGCAGCCTAGCCAGGGTTAGCACAGATACGCAGTATTTT; CDR3aa: CASSLARVSTDTQYF
d_gene: TRBD2; v_gene: TRBV5-1; len: 14; abundance: NA; j_gene: TRBJ2-3; CDR3nt: TGCGCCAGCGGGACTAGCACTGGCACAGATACGCAGTATTTT; CDR3aa: CASGTSTGTDTQYF
d_gene: TRBD1; v_gene: TRBV29-1; len: 18; abundance: few; j_gene: TRBJ1-3; CDR3nt: TGCAGCGTTGAAGGTGGACCGGGACAGGGGGCGAGTGGAAACACCATATATTTT; CDR3aa: CSVEGGPGQGASGNTIYF
d_gene: NA; v_gene: TRBV20-1; len: 15; abundance: NA; j_gene: TRBJ2-1; CDR3nt: TGCAGTGCCGGAGGACTCTTTAGCCCCTACAATGAGCAGTTCTTC; CDR3aa: CSAGGLFSPYNEQFF
d_gene: NA; v_gene: TRBV5-1; len: 12; abundance: NA; j_gene: TRBJ2-5; CDR3nt: TGCGCCAGCAGCTCCCACCTGGAGACCCAGTACTTC; CDR3aa: CASSSHLETQYF
d_gene: NA; v_gene: TRBV7-3; len: 15; abundance: few; j_gene: TRBJ2-3; CDR3nt: TGTGCCAGCAGCTCCCTAGGGGGGCGGTTGGATACGCAGTATTTT; CDR3aa: CASSSLGGRLDTQYF
d_gene: TRBD1; v_gene: TRBV4-1; len: 15; abundance: few; j_gene: TRBJ1-1; CDR3nt: TGCGCCAGCAGCCAATACACAGGGGAGTCGACTGAAGCTTTCTTT; CDR3aa: CASSQYTGESTEAFF
d_gene: TRBD1; v_gene: TRBV20-1; len: 11; abundance: NA; j_gene: TRBJ1-2; CDR3nt: TGCAGTGCGGGGACAGAGGGTGGCTACACCTTC; CDR3aa: CSAGTEGGYTF
d_gene: NA; v_gene: TRBV7-8; len: 15; abundance: medium-sized; j_gene: TRBJ2-1; CDR3nt: TGTGCCAGCAGCCCGTTGGGGGGCGGCTACAATGAGCAGTTCTTC; CDR3aa: CASSPLGGGYNEQFF
d_gene: NA; v_gene: TRBV19; len: 14; abundance: few; j_gene: TRBJ2-1; CDR3nt: TGTGCCAGTAGTATCTCACAGATCTACAATGAGCAGTTCTTC; CDR3aa: CASSISQIYNEQFF
d_gene: TRBD1; v_gene: TRBV10-3; len: 17; abundance: NA; j_gene: TRBJ1-2; CDR3nt: TGTGCCATCAGTGAGAGGCAAGCGGGACAGGGCGAGAATGGCTACACCTTC; CDR3aa: CAISERQAGQGENGYTF
d_gene: NA; v_gene: TRBV30; len: 16; abundance: few; j_gene: TRBJ1-2; CDR3nt: TGTGCCTGGAGTGTACGGTTCAGCGGAGCCCCGGACGGCTACACCTTC; CDR3aa: CAWSVRFSGAPDGYTF